These T cell receptor beta chains were read from a single sample in a study of blood T cell repertoires in COVID-19. Method: immunoSEQ multiplex PCR; TCRdb's copy keeps in-frame clones and lacks some. The sample holds some 120,000 clones, approximately 80% seen once. The sequenced material came from peripheral blood. These receptors originate from a human donor in a cohort sampled during active COVID-19. Each CDR3 is given with its conserved first and last residue. The D gene is left open where the match is weak. Clone size, where shown, is once, few, many, or a class for clones that have expanded.

TRBJ2-2	-	TRBD2	TRBV5-1	TGCGCCAGCAGCTTGCTAGCGGGGAGCATCGGGGAGCTGTTTTTT	CASSLLAGSIGELFF
TRBJ2-5	-	-	TRBV6-5	TGTGCCAGCAGTTACTCGTCGACCGGGGGACGAGAGACCCAGTACTTC	CASSYSSTGGRETQYF
TRBJ2-7	-	-	TRBV7-8	TGTGCCAGCAGAGGGGGGGGAAGTCAGAACGAGCAGTACTTC	CASRGGGSQNEQYF
TRBJ1-4	-	-	TRBV3-1/TRBV3-2	TGTGCCAGCAGCCAAGTGACTGCCTTTGGTGAAAAACTGTTTTTT	CASSQVTAFGEKLFF
TRBJ1-6	-	TRBD1	TRBV7-2	TGTGCCAGCAGCCCAGGACAGGGGAAAACCATAGTCTTCTCTTTT	CASSPGQGKTIVFSF
TRBJ1-2	-	TRBD1	TRBV19	TGTGCCAGTAGTCCCCCGCCATGGACAGGGACGTATGGCTACACCTTC	CASSPPPWTGTYGYTF
TRBJ2-3	-	-	TRBV10-3	TGTGCCATCAGTGAGTCCATGGGCCAGGGACTCACAGATACGCAGTATTTT	CAISESMGQGLTDTQYF
TRBJ1-2	-	-	TRBV11-2	TGTGCCAGCAGCTTAGGTCAGGAGGGGTATGGCTACACCTTC	CASSLGQEGYGYTF
TRBJ1-5	-	-	TRBV3-1/TRBV3-2	TGTGCCAGCAGCCAGGCCTTTGATCAGCCCCAGCATTTT	CASSQAFDQPQHF
TRBJ2-3	once	TRBD2	TRBV19	TGTGCCAGTAGTATCCGGGGGGCAGATACGCAGTATTTT	CASSIRGADTQYF
TRBJ2-5	-	-	TRBV2	TGTGCCAGCAGTCCGGGCCGGGGAAGGGAGACCCAGTACTTC	CASSPGRGRETQYF
TRBJ2-1	-	TRBD1	TRBV6-1	TGTGCCAGCAGTGAAGCTGGGGGACAGGGGGCAGGGTATAAGCAGTTCTTC	CASSEAGGQGAGYKQFF
TRBJ2-1	few	TRBD2	TRBV11-2	TGTGCCAGCAGCCCAATAGCGGGGGATGAAAGAATGACGCAGTTCTTC	CASSPIAGDERMTQFF
TRBJ2-7	-	-	TRBV25-1	TGTGCCAGCAGTGAATCCGGGTTTGAGCAGTACTTC	CASSESGFEQYF
TRBJ2-1	-	-	TRBV6-1	TGTGCCAGCAGTGAAGCGGGCAGGGGTTCGTTCTTC	CASSEAGRGSFF